The 4 T cell receptor beta chains listed next were all sequenced from one sample in a study of blood T cell repertoires in COVID-19. The method was immunoSEQ multiplex PCR; TCRdb's version includes in-frame clones alone and lacks a portion of them. Among 150,000 or so clones listed, roughly four fifths were seen once. Sequencing input: peripheral blood. Receptor source: a woman aged 80 or over with acute or convalescent COVID-19.

V is TRBV4-1 and J is TRBJ2-7, with 9 bases identical to TRBD1. CDR3 size: 15 residues. Germline V CDR1 and CDR2: MGHRA, YSYEKL. The J segment lost 5 bases and the V segment lost 3 bases, leaving 8 bases of the junction unmatched. Written as DNA, the CDR3 is TGCGCCAGCAGCCATTCACAGGGGGCCGGGGACGAGCAGTACTTC. This translates into CASSHSQGAGDEQYF.

V gene TRBV6-4 combines with J gene TRBJ1-2; a possible D gene is TRBD1 (6 bases). Trimming left V 0 bases short and J 8 bases short, with 19 bases between. This CDR3 is 16 amino acids long. Germline CDR1 is MRHNA and CDR2 is SNTAGT. The CDR3 region has the DNA TGTGCCAGCAGTGACTCGATCTTCAGGGGCCGCGGGGGCTACACCTTC. Amino acid sequence: CASSDSIFRGRGGYTF.

This clone was seen a single time. The genes are TRBV6-1 and TRBJ1-3, with D maybe TRBD1 (6 bases). Germline assignment: CDR1 MNHNS and CDR2 SASEGT. V was shortened by 4 bases and J by 0 bases, with 13 bases between the two germline ends. This CDR3 region has 16 residues. CDR3 loop: CASSVGQFSSGNTIYF. CDR3 in DNA: TGTGCCAGCAGTGTTGGACAGTTCTCCTCTGGAAACACCATATATTTT.

This clone is a singleton in its sample. The gene calls are TRBV7-2 and TRBJ1-2, with TRBD1 identical over 8 bases. V lost 5 bases and J lost 7; bases outside the gene matches: 15. This CDR3 region has 16 residues. Germline CDR1 and CDR2: SGHTA and FQGNSA. CDR3 bases: TGTGCCAGCAGCACCGGACAGGGAAGAACGCAGTCTGGCTACACCTTC. Encoded protein: CASSTGQGRTQSGYTF.